The entry that follows covers one T cell receptor beta chain sequence. The data were taken from a study of blood T cell repertoires in COVID-19. Across the whole study: Sample material is recorded as cDNA or gDNA derived from T cells, B-cell-depleted T cells, or PBMCs.

The germline V and J ends were trimmed by 3 bases and 13 bases, with 13 bases remaining between them. This CDR3 is 12 amino acids long. Germline V lookup: CDR1 SGHDN, CDR2 FVKESK. Original data processing: Amplification of reference gene primers provided the estimated nucleated cell counts. The repertoire was sequenced with immunoSEQ multiplex PCR; TCRdb's copy has only in-frame clones and lacks some. V and J calls plus clone size are reproduced from that table; the DNA served to infer D and trimming. The data hold roughly 200,000 clones, with roughly 87% observed a single time. The sequence came from a man between 18 and 35 years old with acute COVID-19. The rearrangement uses TRBV14 and TRBJ2-1; D call uncertain. Sequencing used PBMCs or T cells enriched from blood (not recorded which). The CDR3, as DNA: TGTGCCAGCAGCCAGGTCAGGTTCCTACAGTTCTTC. Its protein product is CASSQVRFLQFF.